This T cell receptor beta chain was documented in a study of T cell changes during pregnancy in multiple sclerosis. Libraries were prepared by immunoSEQ multiplex PCR; TCRdb keeps only in-frame clonotypes and omits some of them. In the table there are about 92,000 clones, about 92% of which are singletons. The CDR3 sequence is 12 residues long. The V gene lost 3 bases and the J gene lost 12 bases, with 13 bases spanning the gap. The germline V gene has CDR1 MGHRA and CDR2 YSYEKL. The rearrangement uses TRBV4-1 and TRBJ2-3, with D possibly being TRBD2 (5 bases). The sample consisted of peripheral blood, taken in the first trimester of pregnancy. This TCR came from a female donor with multiple sclerosis, enrolled in a pregnancy study. CDR3 loop: CASSHTRVDQYF. The CDR3 region has the DNA TGCGCCAGCAGCCACACTAGGGTAGATCAGTATTTT.